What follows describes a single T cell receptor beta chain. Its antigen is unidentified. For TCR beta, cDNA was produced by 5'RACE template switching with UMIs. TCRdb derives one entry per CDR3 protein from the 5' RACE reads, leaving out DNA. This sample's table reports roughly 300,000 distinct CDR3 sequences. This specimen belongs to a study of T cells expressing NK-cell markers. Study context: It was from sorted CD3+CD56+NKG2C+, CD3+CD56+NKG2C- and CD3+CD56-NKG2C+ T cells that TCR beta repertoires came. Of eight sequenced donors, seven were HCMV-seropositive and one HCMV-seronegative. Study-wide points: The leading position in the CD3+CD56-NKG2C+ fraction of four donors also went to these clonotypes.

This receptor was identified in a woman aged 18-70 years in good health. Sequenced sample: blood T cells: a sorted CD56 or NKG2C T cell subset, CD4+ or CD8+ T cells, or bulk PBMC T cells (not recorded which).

The CDR3 reads CASSQDWGTSGANVLTF. This rearrangement joins TRBV4-3 to TRBJ2-6. CDR1 and CDR2 from the germline V gene are LGHNA and YSLEER. The CDR3 is 17 residues long.